This T cell receptor (beta chain) was documented in a study of blood T cells in healthy people across ages. Study observations and caveats: Fewer expanded clones and more diversity marked long-lived versus aged donors. It was held that the diversity estimates obtained from one million T cells were underestimates.

To note about this clonotype: As yet, its antigen is unknown.

Trimming at V came to 2 bases and at J to 5 bases, leaving 14 bases not matched to a gene. The CDR3 has 17 residues. Germline-derived CDR1 and CDR2 are MNHNY and SVGAGI (reference sequence). For the second PCR, which ran for about 6 to 11 cycles, a sample-barcoded 5' primer and a J-beta primer mix were used. TCRdb re-derived calls from the 5' RACE reads in MiXCR, one entry per CDR3 protein. Among 1.4 million or so distinct CDR3 sequences, about 45% were seen once, and the ten largest hold over 3.5%. Every donor provided ten milliliters of peripheral blood. Researchers isolated at least 7 million PBMCs per sample.

The rearrangement links TRBV6-6 to TRBJ2-7; 8 positions agree with TRBD2. Sequencing was done on a sample of blood. The source is a woman aged 18-29 years in good health. Written as DNA, the CDR3 is TGTGCCAGCAGTTACCGAGAAGTAGCTAGCGGGCAAAACGAGCAGTACTTC. It specifies CASSYREVASGQNEQYF.